This T cell receptor (beta chain) was profiled in a study of T cells in Graves' hyperthyroidism and ophthalmopathy. For the study at large: Any treatment followed the collection of peripheral blood at initial diagnosis.

This clonotype was picked up many times. Germline V CDR1 and CDR2: LGHDT, YNNKEL (reference sequence). The CDR3 spans 13 residues. V was clipped by 4 bases and J by 4 bases; unmatched bases: 1. Authors of the study amplified TCR beta CDR3 regions from RNA transcripts. TCR CDR3 regions were first amplified by RT-PCR with HTBI primers. MiXCR, run by TCRdb on the multiplex PCR reads, gives a single entry per CDR3 protein. The sample has 250,000 to 300,000 distinct CDR3 sequences, about an eighth seen once. J is TRBJ2-1 and V is TRBV3-1; 7 bases map to TRBD2. What was sequenced was blood. The sequence was obtained from a woman aged 25 to 39 with Graves' hyperthyroidism that later progressed to Graves' ophthalmopathy. CDR3 sequence (DNA): TGTGCCAGCAGCCGGGAGGGTTACAATGAGCAGTTCTTC. It codes for CASSREGYNEQFF.